This TCR delta chain was found in a study of gammadelta T cells in human blood. Study outcomes and limitations: Polyclonal expansion of innate γδ T cells after birth appeared microbially driven.

This clone is large by share. The antigen remains unidentified. V lost 0 bases to trimming and J lost 1 base; unmatched junction nucleotides: 1. The CDR3 is 15 amino acids. Germline CDR1 is GEAIGNYY and CDR2 is EKD. TCRdb re-analyzed the RT-PCR reads via CATT. The data show about 250 delta-chain clones, 10% to 12% seen once. The sequenced sample was Vgamma9Vdelta2 gamma-delta T cells from infant blood. This TCR derives from a human donor. The gene calls are TRDV2 and TRDJ2, with TRDD3 matching over 7 bases. CDR3 loop: CACDTWGSLTAQLFF. Here the CDR3 DNA reads TGTGCCTGTGACACCTGGGGGAGTTTGACAGCACAACTCTTCTTT.